The 2 T cell receptor beta chains in this list originate from one sample, sequenced in a study of cytomegalovirus exposure and HLA in healthy donors. The study ran its PCR with 60 Vbeta and 13 Jbeta primers. Produced via immunoSEQ multiplex PCR; TCRdb's table is partial and in-frame only. Of around 78,000 clones listed, 84% were seen once; the top ten hold around 2.4%. Specimen: PBMCs. The receptors shown here come from a woman between 50 and 59 years old in good health and CMV-seronegative.

In DNA, the CDR3 is TGTGCCAGCAGCTCACGTAGCGGCACAGATACGCAGTATTTT. Amino acids: CASSSRSGTDTQYF. The chain carries TRBV11-3 and TRBJ2-3, with D perhaps TRBD2 (5 bases). CDR3 length equals 14 residues. Trimming left V 4 bases short and J 1 base short, with 9 bases between. In germline, CDR1 is SGHNT, CDR2 YENEEA.

The chain links TRBV21-1 to TRBJ2-1; TRBD2 reflects the table's D call only, with no check against the DNA. TRBV21-1 is shown as a pseudogene. CDR3 length: 18 residues. The CDR3, as DNA: TGTGCCAGCAGCAAAGCCCCCTTTGAGGGGGGGCGGTACAATGAGCAGTTCTTC. Protein: CASSKAPFEGGRYNEQFF.